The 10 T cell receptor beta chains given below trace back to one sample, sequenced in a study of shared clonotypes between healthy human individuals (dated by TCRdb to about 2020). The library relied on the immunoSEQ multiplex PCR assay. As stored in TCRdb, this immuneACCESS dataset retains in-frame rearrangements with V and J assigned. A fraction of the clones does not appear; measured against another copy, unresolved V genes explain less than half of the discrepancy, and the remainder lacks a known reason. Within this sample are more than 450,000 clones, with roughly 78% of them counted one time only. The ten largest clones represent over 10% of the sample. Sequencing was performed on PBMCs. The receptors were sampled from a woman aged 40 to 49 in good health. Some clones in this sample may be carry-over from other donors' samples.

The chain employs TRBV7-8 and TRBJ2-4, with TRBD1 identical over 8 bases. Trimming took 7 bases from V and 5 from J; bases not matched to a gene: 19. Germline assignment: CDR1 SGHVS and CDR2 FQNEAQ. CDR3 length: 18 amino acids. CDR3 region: CASTQAQGALPTENIQYF. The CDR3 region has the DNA TGTGCCAGCACCCAGGCCCAGGGGGCCCTTCCAACGGAAAACATTCAGTACTTC.

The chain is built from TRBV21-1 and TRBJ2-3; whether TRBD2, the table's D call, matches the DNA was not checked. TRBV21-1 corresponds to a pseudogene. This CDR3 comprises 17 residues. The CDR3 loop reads CASSTGLAGEGADTQYF. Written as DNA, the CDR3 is TGTGCCAGCAGCACGGGACTAGCGGGAGAAGGGGCAGATACGCAGTATTTT.

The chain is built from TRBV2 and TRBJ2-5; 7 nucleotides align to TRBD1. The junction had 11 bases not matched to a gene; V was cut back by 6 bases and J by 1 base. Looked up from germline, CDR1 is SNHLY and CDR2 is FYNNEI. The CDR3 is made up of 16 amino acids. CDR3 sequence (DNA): TGTGCCAGCAGCGTAAGCATACAGGGGACCCAAGAGACCCAGTACTTC. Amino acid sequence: CASSVSIQGTQETQYF.

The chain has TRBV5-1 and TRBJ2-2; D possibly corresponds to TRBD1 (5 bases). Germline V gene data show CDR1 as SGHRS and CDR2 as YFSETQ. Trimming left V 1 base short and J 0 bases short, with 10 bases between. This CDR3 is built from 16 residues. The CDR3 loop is CASSLLEGANTGELFF. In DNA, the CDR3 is TGCGCCAGCAGCTTGTTAGAAGGGGCGAACACCGGGGAGCTGTTTTTT.

The CDR3 spells CASSPPGRDRDTQYF. CDR3 DNA sequence: TGTGCCAGCAGTCCTCCGGGCCGAGATCGGGATACGCAGTATTTT. The chain joins TRBV6-6 to TRBJ2-3; the D is unclear. V was clipped by 5 bases and J by 6 bases, with 18 bases between them. Germline CDR1 and CDR2: MNHNY and SVGAGI (reference sequence). This CDR3 has 15 amino acids.

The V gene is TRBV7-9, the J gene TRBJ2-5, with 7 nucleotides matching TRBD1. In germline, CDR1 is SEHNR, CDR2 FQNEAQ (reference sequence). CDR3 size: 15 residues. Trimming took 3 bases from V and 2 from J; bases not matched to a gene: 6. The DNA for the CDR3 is TGTGCCAGCAGCTTCGAGGGGGCGCCTCAAGAGACCCAGTACTTC. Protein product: CASSFEGAPQETQYF. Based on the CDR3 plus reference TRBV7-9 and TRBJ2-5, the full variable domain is DTGVSQNPRHKITKRGQNVTFRCDPISEHNRLYWYRQTLGQGPEFLTYFQNEAQLEKSRLLSDRFSAERPKGSFSTLEIQRTEQGDSAMYLCASSFEGAPQETQYFGPGTRLLVL.

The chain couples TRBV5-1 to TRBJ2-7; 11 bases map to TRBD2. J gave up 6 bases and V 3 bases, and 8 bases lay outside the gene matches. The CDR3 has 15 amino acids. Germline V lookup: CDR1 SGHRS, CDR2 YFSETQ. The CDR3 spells CASSYYLAGGGEQYF. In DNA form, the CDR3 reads TGCGCCAGCAGCTACTACCTAGCGGGAGGCGGCGAGCAGTACTTC.

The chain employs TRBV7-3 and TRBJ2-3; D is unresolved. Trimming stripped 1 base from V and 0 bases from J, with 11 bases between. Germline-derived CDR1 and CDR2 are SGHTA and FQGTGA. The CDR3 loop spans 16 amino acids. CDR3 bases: TGTGCCAGCAGCTTAATTGCGGACCATAGCACAGATACGCAGTATTTT. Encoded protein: CASSLIADHSTDTQYF.

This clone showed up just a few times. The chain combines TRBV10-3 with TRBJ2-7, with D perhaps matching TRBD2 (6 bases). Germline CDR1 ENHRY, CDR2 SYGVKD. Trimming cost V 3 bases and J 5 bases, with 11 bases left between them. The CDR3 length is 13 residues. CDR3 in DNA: TGTGCCATCAGTGACGGCAGGGAGGACGAGCAGTACTTC. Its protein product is CAISDGREDEQYF.

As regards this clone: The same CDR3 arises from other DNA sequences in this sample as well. The CDR3: CASSAGTITYNEQFF. Written as DNA, the CDR3 is TGTGCCAGCAGCGCCGGGACCATAACCTACAATGAGCAGTTCTTC. The chain carries TRBV9 and TRBJ2-1; the D call may be TRBD1 or TRBD2 (5 bases each). Germline V gene data show CDR1 as SGDLS and CDR2 as YYNGEE. V was trimmed by 3 bases and J by 2 bases, leaving 12 bases between them. CDR3 length: 15 residues.